These T cell receptor beta chains were read from a single sample in a study of T-cell reconstitution after alpha-beta-depleted transplantation in children. MiXCR, applied by TCRdb to the PCR reads, yields one record per CDR3 protein. This table has 600,000 to 700,000 distinct CDR3 sequences, over 15% appearing once. Sequencing was performed on PBMCs from the stem cell graft donor, taken from the stem cell graft. The receptor source for this set is a human donor who donated a stem cell graft to a child with acute myeloid leukemia. CDR3s include the opening cysteine and the closing phenylalanine or tryptophan. Fields, in order: CDR3 protein, CDR3 DNA, V gene, D gene, J gene, clone size. The D gene is left open where the match is weak. Size values are once, few and many counts, or a class for expanded clones, and some rows have none.

CSAREQGADGYTF | TGCAGTGCTAGGGAACAGGGGGCGGATGGCTACACCTTC | TRBV20-1 | TRBD1 | TRBJ1-2 | NA
CSARDLAGGPNEQFF | TGCAGTGCTAGAGATCTAGCGGGGGGCCCTAATGAGCAGTTCTTC | TRBV20-1 | TRBD2 | TRBJ2-1 | many
CASSLGTRQYNEQFF | TGCGCCAGCAGCTTGGGGACACGACAGTACAATGAGCAGTTCTTC | TRBV5-1 | NA | TRBJ2-1 | many
CSARIQGAGYNEQFF | TGCAGTGCTAGGATTCAGGGGGCCGGCTACAATGAGCAGTTCTTC | TRBV20-1 | TRBD1 | TRBJ2-1 | few
CSARHPGTSGGKETQYF | TGCAGTGCTAGGCACCCCGGGACTAGCGGGGGGAAAGAGACCCAGTACTTC | TRBV20-1 | TRBD2 | TRBJ2-5 | many
CASSDPSGGNTIYF | TGTGCCAGCAGTGACCCTTCGGGTGGAAACACCATATATTTT | TRBV6-1 | NA | TRBJ1-3 | many
CSAERGTGVPRRYF | TGCAGTGCCGAAAGGGGGACAGGGGTTCCCCGTCGATACTTC | TRBV20-1 | TRBD1 | TRBJ2-7 | many
CASNTQGRASQPQHF | TGTGCCAGCAATACCCAGGGGAGGGCAAGTCAGCCCCAGCATTTT | TRBV12-3/TRBV12-4 | NA | TRBJ1-5 | many
CSARAGGGGGDTQYF | TGCAGTGCTAGGGCGGGGGGGGGAGGTGGAGATACGCAGTATTTT | TRBV20-1 | TRBD2 | TRBJ2-3 | few
CASSLNNQPQHF | TGTGCCAGCAGCTTGAATAATCAGCCCCAGCATTTT | TRBV7-2 | NA | TRBJ1-5 | many
CASRHPGQGGYEQYF | TGTGCCAGCAGACATCCAGGACAGGGAGGATACGAGCAGTACTTC | TRBV7-2 | TRBD1 | TRBJ2-7 | few
CASSQEGTSLHEQFF | TGCGCCAGCAGCCAAGAAGGGACTAGCCTCCATGAGCAGTTCTTC | TRBV4-3 | TRBD2 | TRBJ2-1 | NA
CSVTGTGATETQYF | TGCAGCGTCACCGGGACAGGGGCAACAGAGACCCAGTACTTC | TRBV29-1 | TRBD1 | TRBJ2-5 | many
CASSLGQGLNEQFF | TGCGCCAGCAGCCTAGGACAGGGTCTCAATGAGCAGTTCTTC | TRBV5-1 | TRBD1 | TRBJ2-1 | many
CSVEGRGGRGDTQYF | TGCAGCGTTGAAGGTCGGGGGGGCCGGGGAGATACGCAGTATTTT | TRBV29-1 | TRBD2 | TRBJ2-3 | many
CASSLGRYEGDTEAFF | TGTGCCAGCAGCTTAGGTAGATACGAGGGGGACACTGAAGCTTTCTTT | TRBV7-9 | NA | TRBJ1-1 | few